The clone carrying this T cell receptor beta chain was counted many times. Antigen: not known. The data were obtained in a study of T cells in Graves' hyperthyroidism and ophthalmopathy. Study-wide points: Most expanded thyroid clonotypes above 0.001 recurred in blood.

RNA transcripts yielded amplified TCR beta CDR3 regions. Primed by the HTBI set, a first-round RT-PCR was run on the TCR CDR3. TCRdb re-derived calls from the multiplex PCR reads in MiXCR, one entry per CDR3 protein. Altogether under 400,000 distinct CDR3 sequences are present, under 15% being singletons, with the ten largest covering 9.2%. Graves' hyperthyroidism is called stable when ophthalmopathy does not progress within 18 months. The sequencing sample was made of blood. The TCR was taken from a young woman with Graves' hyperthyroidism.

The CDR3 loop is CASSTDRGRNEQYF. DNA of the CDR3: TGTGCCAGCAGTACAGACAGGGGGCGGAACGAGCAGTACTTC. The chain combines TRBV6-1 with TRBJ2-7, with 10 bases identical to TRBD1. With V trimmed by 5 bases and J by 5 bases, 6 bases remained unmatched. The CDR3 spans 14 residues. CDR1 and CDR2 from the germline V gene are MNHNS and SASEGT.